This T cell receptor beta chain was observed in a study of blood T cells in healthy people across ages. There were at least 6 micrograms of total RNA extracted from every sample. CDR1 and CDR2 from the germline V gene are SQVTM and ANQGSEA. The CDR3 sequence is 13 residues long. Trimming pared 5 bases from V and 3 bases from J, leaving 11 bases between. This clonotype came up many times. Primers used in a second PCR of roughly 6 to 11 cycles were a sample-barcoded 5' primer and a J-beta primer mix. TCRdb recomputed calls from the 5' RACE reads with MiXCR, one row per CDR3 protein. The data show more than 900,000 distinct CDR3 sequences, approximately 32% seen once. The same specimen was also included in a second study, on T cells of mothers and their children. As that study records: All extracted RNA went into cDNA synthesis, approximately 1.4 ug per 15 ul. In both related and unrelated pairs, TCR recombination output is shaped similarly by thymic selection.

The chain uses TRBV29-1 and TRBJ1-5; D is unresolved. The origin of this receptor is a woman in her thirties or forties in good health. Sequenced material: blood. As DNA, the CDR3 is TGCAGCGTTTTGGACCGGAACAATCAGCCCCAGCATTTT. It codes for CSVLDRNNQPQHF.